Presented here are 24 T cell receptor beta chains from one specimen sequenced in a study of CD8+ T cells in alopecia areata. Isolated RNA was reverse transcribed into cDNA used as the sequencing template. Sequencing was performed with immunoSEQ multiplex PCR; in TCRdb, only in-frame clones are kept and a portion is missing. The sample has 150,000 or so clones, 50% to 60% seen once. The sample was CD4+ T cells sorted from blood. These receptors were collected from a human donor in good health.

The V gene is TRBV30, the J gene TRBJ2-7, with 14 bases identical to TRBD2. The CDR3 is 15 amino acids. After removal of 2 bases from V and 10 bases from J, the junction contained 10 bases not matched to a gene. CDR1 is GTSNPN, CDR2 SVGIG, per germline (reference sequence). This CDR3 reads CAWSSGTSGSTSQYF. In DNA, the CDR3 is TGTGCCTGGAGTTCGGGGACTAGCGGGAGTACGAGTCAGTACTTC. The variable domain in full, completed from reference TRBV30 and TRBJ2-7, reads SQTIHQWPATLVQPVGSPLSLECTVEGTSNPNLYWYRQAAGRGLQLLFYSVGIGQISSEVPQNLSASRPQDRQFILSSKKLLLSDSGFYLCAWSSGTSGSTSQYFGPGTRLTVT.

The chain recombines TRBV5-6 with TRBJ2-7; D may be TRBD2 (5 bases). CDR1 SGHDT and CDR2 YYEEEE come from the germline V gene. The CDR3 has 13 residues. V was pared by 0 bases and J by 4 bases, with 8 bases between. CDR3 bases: TGTGCCAGCAGCTTGGTTACGGGGTACGAGCAGTACTTC. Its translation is CASSLVTGYEQYF.

CDR3 nucleotide sequence: TGCAGCGTTGTACTAATAGCCAAAAACATTCAGTACTTC. This codes for CSVVLIAKNIQYF. V and J are TRBV29-1 and TRBJ2-4; D is unresolved. V was clipped by 4 bases and J by 0 bases, with 7 bases between them. Germline CDR1 SQVTM, CDR2 ANQGSEA. CDR3 size: 13 residues.

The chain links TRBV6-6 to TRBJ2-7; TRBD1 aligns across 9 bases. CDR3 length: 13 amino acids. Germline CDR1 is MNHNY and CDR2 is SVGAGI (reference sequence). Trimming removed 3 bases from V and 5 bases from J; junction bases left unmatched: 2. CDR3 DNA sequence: TGTGCCAGCAGTTATAGGACAGGGGACGAGCAGTACTTC. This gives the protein CASSYRTGDEQYF.

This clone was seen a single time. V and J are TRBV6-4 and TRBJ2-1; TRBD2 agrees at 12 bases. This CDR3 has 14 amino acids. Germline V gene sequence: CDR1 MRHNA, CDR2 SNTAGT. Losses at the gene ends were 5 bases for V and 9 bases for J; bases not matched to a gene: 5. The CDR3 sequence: CASSRLAGEGEQFF. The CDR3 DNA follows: TGTGCCAGCAGTCGACTAGCGGGAGAGGGTGAGCAGTTCTTC.

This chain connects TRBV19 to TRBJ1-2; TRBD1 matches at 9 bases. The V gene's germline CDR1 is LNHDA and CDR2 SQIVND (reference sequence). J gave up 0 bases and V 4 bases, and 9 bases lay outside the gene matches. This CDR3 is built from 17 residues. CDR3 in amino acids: CASSTTDRGTANYGYTF. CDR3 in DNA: TGTGCCAGTAGTACAACGGACAGGGGAACAGCTAACTATGGCTACACCTTC.

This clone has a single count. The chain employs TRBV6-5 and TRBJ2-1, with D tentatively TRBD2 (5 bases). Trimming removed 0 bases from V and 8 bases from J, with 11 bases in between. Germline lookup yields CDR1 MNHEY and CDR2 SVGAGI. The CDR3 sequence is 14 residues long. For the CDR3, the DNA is TGTGCCAGCAGTTACTCCGACCCCGGGGATGAGCAGTTCTTC. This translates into CASSYSDPGDEQFF.

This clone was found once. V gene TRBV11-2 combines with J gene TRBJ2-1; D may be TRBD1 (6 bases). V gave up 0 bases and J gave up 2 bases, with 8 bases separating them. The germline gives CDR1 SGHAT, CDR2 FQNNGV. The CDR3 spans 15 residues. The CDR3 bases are TGTGCCAGCAGCTTAGAGGCAGGGGCCTACAATGAGCAGTTCTTC. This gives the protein CASSLEAGAYNEQFF. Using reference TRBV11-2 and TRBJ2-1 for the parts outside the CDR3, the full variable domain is EAGVAQSPRYKIIEKRQSVAFWCNPISGHATLYWYQQILGQGPKLLIQFQNNGVVDDSQLPKDRFSAERLKGVDSTLKIQPAKLEDSAVYLCASSLEAGAYNEQFFGPGTRLTVL.

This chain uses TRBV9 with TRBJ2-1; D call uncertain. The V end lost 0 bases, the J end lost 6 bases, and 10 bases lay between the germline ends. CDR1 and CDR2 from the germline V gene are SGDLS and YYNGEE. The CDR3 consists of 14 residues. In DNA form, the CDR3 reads TGTGCCAGCAGCGTAGCCCCGCAGCCCAATGAGCAGTTCTTC. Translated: CASSVAPQPNEQFF.

DNA of the CDR3: TGTGCCAGCAGCTTGAGCTTGTACTCCCGTCAGCCCCAGCATTTT. It translates to CASSLSLYSRQPQHF. The chain links TRBV5-6 to TRBJ1-5; D gene ambiguous. Germline V CDR1 and CDR2: SGHDT, YYEEEE. The length of the CDR3 is 15 residues. Between the trimmed V and J ends, which lost 1 base and 6 bases, there was a span of 14 bases.

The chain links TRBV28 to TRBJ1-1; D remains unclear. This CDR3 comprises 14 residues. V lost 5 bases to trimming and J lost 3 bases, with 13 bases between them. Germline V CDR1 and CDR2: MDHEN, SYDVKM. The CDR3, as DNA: TGTGCCAGCAGTGCCCCCCTTACTTACACTGAAGCTTTCTTT. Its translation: CASSAPLTYTEAFF.

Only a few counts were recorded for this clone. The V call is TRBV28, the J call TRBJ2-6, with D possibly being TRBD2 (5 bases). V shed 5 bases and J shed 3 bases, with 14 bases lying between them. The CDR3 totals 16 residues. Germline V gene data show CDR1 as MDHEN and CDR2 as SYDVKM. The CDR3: CASSRPSGVGANVLTF. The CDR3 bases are TGTGCCAGCAGTCGGCCCTCCGGGGTTGGGGCCAACGTCCTGACTTTC.

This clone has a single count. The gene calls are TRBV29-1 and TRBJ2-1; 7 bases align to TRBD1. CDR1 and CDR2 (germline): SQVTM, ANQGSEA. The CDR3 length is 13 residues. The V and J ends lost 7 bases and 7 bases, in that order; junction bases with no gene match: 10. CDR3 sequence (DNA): TGCAGCGAAGGGGTCAGGGGGACGAATGAGCAGTTCTTC. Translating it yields CSEGVRGTNEQFF.

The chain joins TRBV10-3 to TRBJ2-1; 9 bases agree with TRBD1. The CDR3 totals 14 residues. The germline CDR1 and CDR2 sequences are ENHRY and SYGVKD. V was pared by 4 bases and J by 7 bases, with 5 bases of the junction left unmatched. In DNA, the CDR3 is TGTGCCATCAGTGCCGGGACAGGGTTAAATGAGCAGTTCTTC. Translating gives CAISAGTGLNEQFF.

The CDR3 DNA reads TGCAGCGTTACAACAGGGGCTGGGTATGGCTACACCTTC. This translates into CSVTTGAGYGYTF. The chain couples TRBV29-1 to TRBJ1-2; 7 nucleotides align to TRBD1. Germline V gives CDR1 SQVTM, CDR2 ANQGSEA. The CDR3 spans 13 residues. The trim removed 5 bases at V and 5 bases at J, leaving 8 bases unmatched.

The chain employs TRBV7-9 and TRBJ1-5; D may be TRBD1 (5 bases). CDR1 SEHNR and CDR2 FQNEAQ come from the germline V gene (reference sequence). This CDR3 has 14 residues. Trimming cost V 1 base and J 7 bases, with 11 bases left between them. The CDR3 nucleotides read TGTGCCAGCAGCTTAGGCGACAGCCAACAGCCCCAGCATTTT. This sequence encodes CASSLGDSQQPQHF.

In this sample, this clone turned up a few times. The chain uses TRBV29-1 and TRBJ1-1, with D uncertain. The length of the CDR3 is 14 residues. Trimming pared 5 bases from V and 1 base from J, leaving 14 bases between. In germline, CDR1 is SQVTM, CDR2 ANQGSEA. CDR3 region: CSVTGWTANTEAFF. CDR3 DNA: TGCAGCGTTACCGGCTGGACGGCGAACACTGAAGCTTTCTTT.

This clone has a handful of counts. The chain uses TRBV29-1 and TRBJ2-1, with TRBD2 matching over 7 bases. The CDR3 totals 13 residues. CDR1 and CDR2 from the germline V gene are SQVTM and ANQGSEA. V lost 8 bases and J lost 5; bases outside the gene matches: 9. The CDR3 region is CSLWEGWNNEQFF. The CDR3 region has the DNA TGCAGCCTTTGGGAGGGATGGAACAATGAGCAGTTCTTC.

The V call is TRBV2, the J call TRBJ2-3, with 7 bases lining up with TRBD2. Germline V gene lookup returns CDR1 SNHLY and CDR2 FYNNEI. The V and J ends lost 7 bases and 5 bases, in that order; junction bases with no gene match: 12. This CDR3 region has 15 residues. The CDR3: CASIGKRDLIDTQYF. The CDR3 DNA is TGTGCCAGCATCGGAAAGCGGGATTTGATAGATACGCAGTATTTT.

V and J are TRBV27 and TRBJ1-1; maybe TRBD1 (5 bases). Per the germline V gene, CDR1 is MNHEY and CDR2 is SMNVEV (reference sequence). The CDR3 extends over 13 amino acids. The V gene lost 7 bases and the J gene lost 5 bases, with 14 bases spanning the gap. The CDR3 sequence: CASKRAGRTEAFF. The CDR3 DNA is TGTGCCAGCAAGCGGGCGGGGCGGACTGAAGCTTTCTTT.

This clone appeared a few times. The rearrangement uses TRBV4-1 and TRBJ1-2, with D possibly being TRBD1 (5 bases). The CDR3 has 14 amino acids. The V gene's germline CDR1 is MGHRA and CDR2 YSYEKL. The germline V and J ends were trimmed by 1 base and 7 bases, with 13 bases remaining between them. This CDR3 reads CASSQVGGGGGYTF. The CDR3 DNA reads TGCGCCAGCAGCCAAGTTGGCGGGGGGGGTGGCTACACCTTC.

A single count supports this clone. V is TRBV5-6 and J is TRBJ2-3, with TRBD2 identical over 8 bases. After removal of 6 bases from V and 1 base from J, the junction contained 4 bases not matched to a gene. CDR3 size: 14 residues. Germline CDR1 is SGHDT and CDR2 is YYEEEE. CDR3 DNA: TGTGCCAGCACCCTAGCGGGCGGCACAGATACGCAGTATTTT. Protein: CASTLAGGTDTQYF.

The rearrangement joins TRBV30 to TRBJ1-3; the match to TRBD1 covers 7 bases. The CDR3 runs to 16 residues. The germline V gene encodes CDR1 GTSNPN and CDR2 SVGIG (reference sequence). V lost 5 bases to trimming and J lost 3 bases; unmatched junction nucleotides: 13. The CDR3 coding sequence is TGTGCCTGGGCCCGGGACAGCCTATTTCTTGGAAACACCATATATTTT. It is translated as CAWARDSLFLGNTIYF.

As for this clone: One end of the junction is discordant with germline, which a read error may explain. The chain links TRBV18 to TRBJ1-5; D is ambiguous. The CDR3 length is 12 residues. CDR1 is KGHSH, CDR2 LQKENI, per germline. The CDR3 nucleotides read TGTGCCAGCACACCTGCCGAGGGGCCCCAGCATTTT. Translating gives CASTPAEGPQHF.